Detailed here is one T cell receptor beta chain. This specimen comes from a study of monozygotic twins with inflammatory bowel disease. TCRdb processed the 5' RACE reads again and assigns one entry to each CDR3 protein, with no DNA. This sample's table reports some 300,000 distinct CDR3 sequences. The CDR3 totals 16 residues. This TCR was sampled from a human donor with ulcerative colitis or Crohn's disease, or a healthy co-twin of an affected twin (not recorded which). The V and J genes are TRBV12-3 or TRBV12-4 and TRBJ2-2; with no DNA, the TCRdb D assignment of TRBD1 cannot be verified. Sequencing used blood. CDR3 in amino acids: CASSPGGGSGTGELFF.